The rows below give T cell receptor beta chains drawn from one sample of a study of blood T cell repertoires in COVID-19. Only in-frame clones appear in the TCRdb table, and some are missing; sequencing was by immunoSEQ multiplex PCR. Altogether around 260,000 clones are present, around 86% being singletons, with the ten largest covering approximately 1.5%. The specimen sequenced was peripheral blood. These receptors were taken from a woman aged 40 to 55 who had recovered from COVID-19. CDR3s include the opening cysteine and the closing phenylalanine or tryptophan. Fields, in order: CDR3 protein, CDR3 DNA, V gene, J gene, clone size, D gene. The D gene is left open where the match is weak. Clone size appears in some rows only: once, few, many, or a class for an expanded clone.

CDR3aa: CASSRDRASTEAFF
CDR3nt: TGTGCCAGCAGCCGGGACAGGGCAAGTACTGAAGCTTTCTTT
v_gene: TRBV6-4
j_gene: TRBJ1-1
abundance: .
d_gene: TRBD1

CDR3aa: CASRTETNEKLFF
CDR3nt: TGTGCCAGCAGGACAGAAACTAATGAAAAACTGTTTTTT
v_gene: TRBV2
j_gene: TRBJ1-4
abundance: .
d_gene: .

CDR3aa: CASSLVRTGELFF
CDR3nt: TGTGCCAGCAGCTTGGTGCGTACCGGGGAGCTGTTTTTT
v_gene: TRBV5-5
j_gene: TRBJ2-2
abundance: .
d_gene: .

CDR3aa: CASRPGQEWETQYF
CDR3nt: TGTGCCAGCAGACCTGGACAGGAGTGGGAGACCCAGTACTTC
v_gene: TRBV28
j_gene: TRBJ2-5
abundance: .
d_gene: TRBD1

CDR3aa: CASGFSGRVGHEKLFF
CDR3nt: TGTGCTAGTGGTTTTTCGGGGAGGGTTGGTCATGAAAAACTGTTTTTT
v_gene: TRBV12-5
j_gene: TRBJ1-4
abundance: .
d_gene: .

CDR3aa: CASSLAIDRNYGYTF
CDR3nt: TGTGCCAGCAGCTTAGCCATAGACAGGAACTATGGCTACACCTTC
v_gene: TRBV7-2
j_gene: TRBJ1-2
abundance: .
d_gene: .

CDR3aa: CASSFGGATEAFF
CDR3nt: TGTGCCAGCAGCTTTGGTGGAGCCACTGAAGCTTTCTTT
v_gene: TRBV7-9
j_gene: TRBJ1-1
abundance: .
d_gene: .

CDR3aa: CASSQGRNTGELFF
CDR3nt: TGTGCCAGCAGCCAGGGCAGGAACACCGGGGAGCTGTTTTTT
v_gene: TRBV7-3
j_gene: TRBJ2-2
abundance: .
d_gene: .

CDR3aa: CASSWGQGRSGEQYF
CDR3nt: TGTGCCAGCAGCTGGGGACAGGGGAGGTCCGGCGAGCAGTACTTC
v_gene: TRBV5-4
j_gene: TRBJ2-7
abundance: .
d_gene: TRBD1

CDR3aa: CASSRTRGNTIYF
CDR3nt: TGTGCCAGCAGTCGCACGAGGGGAAACACCATATATTTT
v_gene: TRBV2
j_gene: TRBJ1-3
abundance: .
d_gene: .

CDR3aa: CASSPGTTNYGYTF
CDR3nt: TGTGCCAGCTCCCCCGGGACAACTAACTATGGCTACACCTTC
v_gene: TRBV6-5
j_gene: TRBJ1-2
abundance: .
d_gene: .

CDR3aa: CASSLGTGPNYGYTF
CDR3nt: TGCGCCAGCAGCTTGGGAACAGGGCCGAACTATGGCTACACCTTC
v_gene: TRBV5-1
j_gene: TRBJ1-2
abundance: once
d_gene: .

CDR3aa: CASSRPGRQNTEAFF
CDR3nt: TGTGCCAGCAGCCGTCCCGGGAGGCAGAACACTGAAGCTTTCTTT
v_gene: TRBV14
j_gene: TRBJ1-1
abundance: .
d_gene: .

CDR3aa: CASSFPGGDEKLFF
CDR3nt: TGTGCCAGCAGCTTCCCGGGGGGGGATGAAAAACTGTTTTTT
v_gene: TRBV7-9
j_gene: TRBJ1-4
abundance: .
d_gene: .

CDR3aa: CASFSGTENTEAFF
CDR3nt: TGTGCCAGCTTCTCCGGGACAGAGAACACTGAAGCTTTCTTT
v_gene: TRBV18
j_gene: TRBJ1-1
abundance: .
d_gene: TRBD1

CDR3aa: CASSTTGNTIYF
CDR3nt: TGTGCCAGCAGCACCACAGGAAACACCATATATTTT
v_gene: TRBV9
j_gene: TRBJ1-3
abundance: .
d_gene: .

CDR3aa: CASSKRDRVKPQHF
CDR3nt: TGTGCCAGCAGCAAACGGGACAGGGTAAAGCCCCAGCATTTT
v_gene: TRBV21-1
j_gene: TRBJ1-5
abundance: few
d_gene: .

CDR3aa: CASSPLGQGNGYTF
CDR3nt: TGTGCCAGCAGCCCTCTGGGACAGGGGAATGGCTACACCTTC
v_gene: TRBV3-1/TRBV3-2
j_gene: TRBJ1-2
abundance: .
d_gene: TRBD1

CDR3aa: CASSSWDRVNYGYTF
CDR3nt: TGTGCCAGTAGTTCCTGGGACAGGGTGAACTATGGCTACACCTTC
v_gene: TRBV19
j_gene: TRBJ1-2
abundance: .
d_gene: TRBD1

CDR3aa: CASSSRRQGRAQETQYF
CDR3nt: TGTGCCAGCAGTTCTCGGCGACAGGGGAGGGCCCAAGAGACCCAGTACTTC
v_gene: TRBV6-2/TRBV6-3
j_gene: TRBJ2-5
abundance: .
d_gene: .

CDR3aa: CASSQENSNNSPLHF
CDR3nt: TGCGCCAGCAGCCAAGAGAACAGCAACAATTCACCCCTCCACTTT
v_gene: TRBV4-3
j_gene: TRBJ1-6
abundance: few
d_gene: .

CDR3aa: CASSLWGLAGSDTQYF
CDR3nt: TGTGCCAGCAGTTTATGGGGACTAGCGGGGTCAGATACGCAGTATTTT
v_gene: TRBV27
j_gene: TRBJ2-3
abundance: .
d_gene: TRBD2